This passage covers 25 T cell receptor beta chains from one sample sequenced in a study of cytomegalovirus exposure and HLA in healthy donors. Produced via immunoSEQ multiplex PCR; TCRdb's table is partial and in-frame only. Among over 130,000 clones listed, around 90% were seen once. Sequenced sample: PBMCs. The receptors stem from a man aged 18 to 29 in good health and CMV-seropositive.

The chain joins TRBV5-6 to TRBJ2-1; 8 bases line up with TRBD2. CDR1 and CDR2 (germline): SGHDT, YYEEEE. J lost 4 bases, V lost 3 bases, and 6 bases had no gene match. CDR3 length equals 15 residues. CDR3 sequence: CASSSIAGMYNEQFF. CDR3 in DNA: TGTGCCAGCAGCTCCATAGCGGGGATGTACAATGAGCAGTTCTTC.

This clone was recorded only once. The chain links TRBV7-3 to TRBJ2-1; 14 bases line up with TRBD2. CDR3 length: 17 residues. Germline CDR1 reads SGHTA; CDR2 reads FQGTGA. V was clipped by 2 bases and J by 6 bases; unmatched bases: 6. The CDR3 DNA follows: TGTGCCAGCAGCTTAGACCAGGGACTAGCGGGGGTCAATGAGCAGTTCTTC. Amino acid sequence: CASSLDQGLAGVNEQFF.

CDR3 coding DNA: TGTGCCAGCAGTTCGACAGGGTCTGGAAACACCATATATTTT. Its translation is CASSSTGSGNTIYF. The chain joins TRBV6-6 to TRBJ1-3; 7 bases are a match to TRBD1. The germline CDR1 and CDR2 sequences are MNHNY and SVGAGI (reference sequence). After removal of 4 bases from V and 1 base from J, the junction contained 1 base not matched to a gene. CDR3 length equals 14 residues.

The CDR3 spells CTSSQEEGTDNSYNSPLHF. The DNA for the CDR3 is TGCACCAGCAGCCAAGAAGAGGGGACAGACAACTCCTATAATTCACCCCTCCACTTT. The chain is built from TRBV1 and TRBJ1-6; the table calls TRBD1, which could not be checked here. TRBV1 is noted as a pseudogene. The CDR3 loop spans 19 amino acids.

This rearrangement joins TRBV18 to TRBJ1-4; D uncertain. The V gene lost 3 bases and the J gene lost 7 bases, with 12 bases spanning the gap. Germline CDR1 is KGHSH and CDR2 is LQKENI. The CDR3 is 14 amino acids. DNA for the CDR3: TGTGCCAGCTCACCGGAGATAGTAGGTGAAAAACTGTTTTTT. Protein: CASSPEIVGEKLFF.

This chain connects TRBV5-1 to TRBJ1-1, with D tentatively TRBD1 (6 bases). In germline, CDR1 is SGHRS, CDR2 YFSETQ. V lost 1 base and J 5 bases, leaving 12 bases between the germline ends. The CDR3 totals 14 residues. The CDR3 DNA sequence: TGCGCCAGCAGCTTGCAGGGGCCAGGGACTGAAGCTTTCTTT. Its protein is CASSLQGPGTEAFF.

This chain joins TRBV11-3 and TRBJ2-7; perhaps TRBD2 as D (6 bases). This CDR3 has 14 residues. Germline V gene sequence: CDR1 SGHNT, CDR2 YENEEA. V was pared by 0 bases and J by 3 bases, with 9 bases between. For the CDR3, the DNA is TGTGCCAGCAGCTTAGATCCAGCGGGCTACGAGCAGTACTTC. Translated, it gives CASSLDPAGYEQYF. Variable domain in full (rest from reference TRBV11-3 and TRBJ2-7): EAGVVQSPRYKIIEKKQPVAFWCNPISGHNTLYWYLQNLGQGPELLIRYENEEAVDDSQLPKDRFSAERLKGVDSTLKIQPAELGDSAVYLCASSLDPAGYEQYFGPGTRLTVT.

The chain carries TRBV5-5 and TRBJ1-4; TRBD1 matches 7 bases. The V segment lost 2 bases and the J segment 8 bases; nucleotides outside the gene matches: 6. In germline, CDR1 is SGHKS, CDR2 YYEKEE (reference sequence). There are 14 residues in the CDR3. CDR3 in DNA: TGTGCCAGCAGCTTCCGGGACAGTGACGAAAAACTGTTTTTT. Amino acids: CASSFRDSDEKLFF.

This chain joins TRBV4-2 and TRBJ2-7; 9 bases line up with TRBD1. The V and J ends lost 1 base and 5 bases, in that order; junction bases with no gene match: 6. The CDR3 is 15 residues long. Germline values: CDR1 LGHNA, CDR2 YNFKEQ. As DNA, the CDR3 is TGTGCCAGCAGCCAAGTGGACAGGGGAATCAACGAGCAGTACTTC. This gives the protein CASSQVDRGINEQYF.

The chain has TRBV2 and TRBJ2-3; 13 nucleotides match TRBD2. Trimming at V came to 8 bases and at J to 7 bases, leaving 9 bases not matched to a gene. Germline lookup yields CDR1 SNHLY and CDR2 FYNNEI. The CDR3 spans 15 residues. DNA of the CDR3: TGTGCCAGCCGCGGGACTAGCGGGGTTCCGAATACGCAGTATTTT. It specifies CASRGTSGVPNTQYF.

This chain connects TRBV7-8 to TRBJ2-3; 7 bases map to TRBD1. Germline CDR1 SGHVS, CDR2 FQNEAQ. The CDR3 totals 17 residues. Trimming took 5 bases from V and 0 from J; bases not matched to a gene: 11. In nucleotides, the CDR3 is TGTGCCAGCAGCCTACCAGACGGGACAGCGAGCACAGATACGCAGTATTTT. This gives the protein CASSLPDGTASTDTQYF.

On this clone: Other DNA sequences of this sample code for an identical CDR3. The chain has TRBV18 and TRBJ1-2; 8 nucleotides line up with TRBD1. The CDR3 sequence is 13 residues long. The germline CDR1 and CDR2 sequences are KGHSH and LQKENI. The ends lost 2 bases at V and 4 bases at J; junction bases unmatched: 0. The chain's CDR3 is CASSPDRGYGYTF. The CDR3 DNA reads as TGTGCCAGCTCACCAGACAGGGGCTATGGCTACACCTTC.

CDR3 sequence (DNA): TGTGCCAGCAGTTTAATCAAGGGGACTAGCGGATGGGGGGTCTCCTACAATGAGCAGTTCTTC. It encodes CASSLIKGTSGWGVSYNEQFF. The rearrangement joins TRBV27 to TRBJ2-1; 11 bases fit TRBD2. Germline trimming cut 2 bases from V and 0 bases from J; bases unmatched to any gene: 15. The germline CDR1 and CDR2 sequences are MNHEY and SMNVEV (reference sequence). The CDR3 totals 21 residues.

The chain is built from TRBV20-1 and TRBJ2-5, with unresolved D. The CDR3 runs 11 residues. In germline, CDR1 is DFQATT, CDR2 SNEGSKA (reference sequence). V shed 1 base and J shed 5 bases, with 5 bases lying between them. The CDR3 here is CSARAVETQYF. CDR3 coding DNA: TGCAGTGCTAGAGCTGTGGAGACCCAGTACTTC.

V is TRBV19 and J is TRBJ2-7, with a weak D call TRBD2 (6 bases). CDR3 size: 13 residues. V was trimmed by 8 bases and J by 2 bases, leaving 13 bases between them. Looked up from germline, CDR1 is LNHDA and CDR2 is SQIVND (reference sequence). CDR3 nucleotides: TGTGCCAGTCACGGAGGGGTCCCCTACGAGCAGTACTTC. This gives the protein CASHGGVPYEQYF.

This chain uses TRBV11-2 with TRBJ2-7, with a weak D call TRBD1 (6 bases). The CDR3 has 12 residues. Germline loops: CDR1 SGHAT, CDR2 FQNNGV. Deletions cut 7 bases from V and 12 bases from J, with 19 bases between. The CDR3 bases are TGTGCCAGCACCTTTGATAAGGGGGTTGGGTACTTC. It codes for CASTFDKGVGYF.

In this sample, this clone turned up once. This chain joins TRBV2 and TRBJ1-2; TRBD1 is a possible D gene (6 bases). Trimming shortened V by 7 bases and J by 2 bases, and 23 bases separated the two germline ends. This CDR3 spans 17 amino acids. Germline assignment: CDR1 SNHLY and CDR2 FYNNEI. This chain's CDR3 is CASTHGGQSDRNYGYTF. CDR3 sequence (DNA): TGTGCCAGCACCCATGGAGGACAGTCAGATAGGAACTATGGCTACACCTTC.

The chain joins TRBV5-8 to TRBJ2-7; D might be TRBD1 (6 bases). The CDR3 runs 12 residues. CDR1 and CDR2 from the germline V gene are SGHTS and YDEGEE. V was pared by 4 bases and J by 7 bases, with 12 bases between. The CDR3, as DNA: TGTGCCAGCAGCCTGTACAGGGAAGAGCAGTACTTC. As protein: CASSLYREEQYF.

V is TRBV9 and J is TRBJ2-2; D might be TRBD1 (6 bases). Trimming left V 0 bases short and J 0 bases short, with 9 bases between. The CDR3 has 16 amino acids. Germline lookup yields CDR1 SGDLS and CDR2 YYNGEE. The DNA of the CDR3 is TGTGCCAGCAGCGTAGAGGACAGCCCGAACACCGGGGAGCTGTTTTTT. It translates to CASSVEDSPNTGELFF.

The chain employs TRBV9 and TRBJ2-1; D perhaps matches TRBD1 (7 bases). The ends were cut back, 3 bases at V and 9 bases at J, with 13 bases in the middle. Germline V lookup: CDR1 SGDLS, CDR2 YYNGEE. The CDR3 consists of 13 residues. The CDR3 sequence is CASSGGQGGEQFF. CDR3 DNA: TGTGCCAGCAGCGGAGGCCAGGGGGGTGAGCAGTTCTTC. The full variable domain, completed using reference TRBV9 and TRBJ2-1, is DSGVTQTPKHLITATGQRVTLRCSPRSGDLSVYWYQQSLDQGLQFLIQYYNGEERAKGNILERFSAQQFPDLHSELNLSSLELGDSALYFCASSGGQGGEQFFGPGTRLTVL.

This clone was found once. For the CDR3, the DNA is TGCGCCACCCGGTGGGTAGTTGGACAGCTCGGTACTGAAGCTTTCTTT. Protein: CATRWVVGQLGTEAFF. The J gene is TRBJ1-1, the V gene TRBV5-1, with D maybe TRBD1 (6 bases). CDR1 and CDR2 (germline): SGHRS, YFSETQ. This CDR3 spans 16 amino acids. Trimming pared 9 bases from V and 5 bases from J, leaving 26 bases between.

The chain uses TRBV5-4 and TRBJ1-1; TRBD1 might be the D (5 bases). CDR1 and CDR2 from the germline V gene are SGHNT and YYREEE (reference sequence). V lost 0 bases and J 4 bases, leaving 13 bases between the germline ends. The CDR3 spans 15 residues. CDR3 sequence: CASSLEADSPTEAFF. The CDR3 DNA reads as TGTGCCAGCAGCTTGGAAGCTGACAGCCCCACTGAAGCTTTCTTT.

The V and J genes are TRBV11-3 and TRBJ1-2, with 7 positions matching TRBD1. The CDR3 length is 14 residues. Per germline, CDR1 SGHNT and CDR2 YENEEA. Trimming removed 2 bases from V and 0 bases from J; junction bases left unmatched: 0. This CDR3 reads CASSLQGANYGYTF. Written as DNA, the CDR3 is TGTGCCAGCAGCTTACAGGGGGCTAACTATGGCTACACCTTC.

The V call is TRBV27, the J call TRBJ2-7, with D unresolved. Trimming took off 6 bases at V and 4 bases at J, with 13 bases between the two ends. Per the germline V gene, CDR1 is MNHEY and CDR2 is SMNVEV (reference sequence). CDR3 length: 13 amino acids. The CDR3 sequence is CASSLTPFYEQYF. The DNA for the CDR3 is TGTGCCAGCAGCCTAACCCCTTTTTACGAGCAGTACTTC.

This clone came up a few times. The chain uses TRBV11-2 and TRBJ2-1; D is possibly TRBD2 (5 bases). The V end was cut by 5 bases, the J end by 9 bases, with 14 bases between. This CDR3 has 13 residues. CDR1 SGHAT and CDR2 FQNNGV come from the germline V gene. CDR3 sequence (DNA): TGTGCCAGCAGCAAGAGGGCTGATGCTGAGCAGTTCTTC. This sequence encodes CASSKRADAEQFF. Full variable domain (rest looked up from reference TRBV11-2 and TRBJ2-1): EAGVAQSPRYKIIEKRQSVAFWCNPISGHATLYWYQQILGQGPKLLIQFQNNGVVDDSQLPKDRFSAERLKGVDSTLKIQPAKLEDSAVYLCASSKRADAEQFFGPGTRLTVL.